The rows below give T cell receptor beta chains drawn from one sample of a study of CD8 T cells in ankylosing spondylitis. TCRdb processed the 5' RACE reads anew with MiXCR; each CDR3 protein has one entry. The repertoire holds tens of thousands of distinct CDR3 sequences, with approximately 15% as singletons. The sample taken for sequencing was blood. The origin of the receptors is a male donor with ankylosing spondylitis or in good health (not recorded which). CDR3s include the opening cysteine and the closing phenylalanine or tryptophan. D genes are given only for firm matches. The size field is filled for only some rows; it gives once, few, many or a size class.

J gene: TRBJ2-2; D gene: -; clone size: few; V gene: TRBV27; CDR3 DNA: TGTGCCAGCAGTCCTCCCCTCAACACCGGGGAGCTGTTTTTT; CDR3 protein: CASSPPLNTGELFF
J gene: TRBJ2-6; D gene: -; clone size: -; V gene: TRBV28; CDR3 DNA: TGTGCCAGCAGGCGCGAGACGTGGGCCAACGTCCTGACTTTC; CDR3 protein: CASRRETWANVLTF
J gene: TRBJ2-2; D gene: -; clone size: few; V gene: TRBV7-3; CDR3 DNA: TGTGCCAGCAGCGCAACCCGAGGTCTAGCGAACACCGGGGAGCTGTTTTTT; CDR3 protein: CASSATRGLANTGELFF
J gene: TRBJ2-2; D gene: -; clone size: few; V gene: TRBV27; CDR3 DNA: TGTGCCAGCAGTTCTACAGGGAGATACACCGGGGAGCTGTTTTTT; CDR3 protein: CASSSTGRYTGELFF
J gene: TRBJ1-1; D gene: TRBD1; clone size: few; V gene: TRBV5-1; CDR3 DNA: TGCGCCAGCAGGGCCAGACAGGGGAATACTGAAGCTTTCTTT; CDR3 protein: CASRARQGNTEAFF
J gene: TRBJ1-1; D gene: -; clone size: few; V gene: TRBV20-1; CDR3 DNA: TGCAGTGCTCGAAAGTCTGAAGCTTTCTTT; CDR3 protein: CSARKSEAFF
J gene: TRBJ2-1; D gene: -; clone size: -; V gene: TRBV28; CDR3 DNA: TGTGCCAGCAGTTTAAGGACTAACTACAATGAGCAGTTCTTC; CDR3 protein: CASSLRTNYNEQFF
J gene: TRBJ2-3; D gene: -; clone size: -; V gene: TRBV29-1; CDR3 DNA: TGCAGCGTTGAAGATCTTCGGCGTTCAGATACGCAGTATTTT; CDR3 protein: CSVEDLRRSDTQYF
J gene: TRBJ1-6; D gene: -; clone size: -; V gene: TRBV29-1; CDR3 DNA: TGCAGCGTTGAAAACCGGCAGAGCTATAATTCACCCCTCCACTTT; CDR3 protein: CSVENRQSYNSPLHF
J gene: TRBJ2-3; D gene: TRBD2; clone size: few; V gene: TRBV7-2; CDR3 DNA: TGTGCCAGCAGCGTCGGGACTAGCGGAGATACGCAGTATTTT; CDR3 protein: CASSVGTSGDTQYF
J gene: TRBJ2-7; D gene: -; clone size: -; V gene: TRBV20-1; CDR3 DNA: TGCAGTGCCGGGAAGTCCGAGCAGTACTTC; CDR3 protein: CSAGKSEQYF
J gene: TRBJ2-3; D gene: -; clone size: few; V gene: TRBV29-1; CDR3 DNA: TGCAGCGTAGGAAGGACCACAGATACGCAGTATTTT; CDR3 protein: CSVGRTTDTQYF
J gene: TRBJ2-3; D gene: TRBD2; clone size: many; V gene: TRBV6-6; CDR3 DNA: TGTGCCAGCAGTTGGGGACTAGCGCGCCGCACAGATACGCAGTATTTT; CDR3 protein: CASSWGLARRTDTQYF
J gene: TRBJ2-7; D gene: -; clone size: -; V gene: TRBV12-3/TRBV12-4; CDR3 DNA: TGTGCCAGCAGTCCAAAGCGGGCGGACTCCTACGAGCAGTACTTC; CDR3 protein: CASSPKRADSYEQYF
J gene: TRBJ1-1; D gene: -; clone size: -; V gene: TRBV27; CDR3 DNA: TGTGCCAGCAGTTTAATACACCCGAACACTGAAGCTTTCTTT; CDR3 protein: CASSLIHPNTEAFF
J gene: TRBJ2-2; D gene: -; clone size: -; V gene: TRBV12-3/TRBV12-4; CDR3 DNA: TGTGCCAGCAGCCGAGGGACTCTAAACGGGGAGCTGTTTTTT; CDR3 protein: CASSRGTLNGELFF
J gene: TRBJ2-1; D gene: TRBD2; clone size: few; V gene: TRBV3-1; CDR3 DNA: TGTGCCAGCAGCTACGGACTAGCGGGGTACAATGAGCAGTTCTTC; CDR3 protein: CASSYGLAGYNEQFF
J gene: TRBJ2-3; D gene: -; clone size: few; V gene: TRBV5-1; CDR3 DNA: TGCGCCAGCAGTTCGGATCCTAGCACAGATACGCAGTATTTT; CDR3 protein: CASSSDPSTDTQYF
J gene: TRBJ1-5; D gene: -; clone size: few; V gene: TRBV10-3; CDR3 DNA: TGTGCCATCAGTGAAGGGGAAATAAATCAGCCCCAGCATTTT; CDR3 protein: CAISEGEINQPQHF
J gene: TRBJ1-1; D gene: -; clone size: -; V gene: TRBV5-1; CDR3 DNA: TGCGCCAGCAGCCCAACGGGCACTGAAGCTTTCTTT; CDR3 protein: CASSPTGTEAFF
J gene: TRBJ2-1; D gene: TRBD1; clone size: many; V gene: TRBV5-1; CDR3 DNA: TGCGCCAGCAGCTTAAAATTGACAGGGACCTACAATGAGCAGTTCTTC; CDR3 protein: CASSLKLTGTYNEQFF
J gene: TRBJ2-1; D gene: -; clone size: -; V gene: TRBV29-1; CDR3 DNA: TGCAGCGTAGGCTTCAATGAGCAGTTCTTC; CDR3 protein: CSVGFNEQFF
J gene: TRBJ1-4; D gene: -; clone size: -; V gene: TRBV20-1; CDR3 DNA: TGCAGTGCTAGAGAGGGGACGGTGAATGAAAAACTGTTTTTT; CDR3 protein: CSAREGTVNEKLFF
J gene: TRBJ2-2; D gene: -; clone size: many; V gene: TRBV5-1; CDR3 DNA: TGCGCCAGCAGCTTTGACAGTAACACCGGGGAGCTGTTTTTT; CDR3 protein: CASSFDSNTGELFF
J gene: TRBJ2-3; D gene: TRBD2; clone size: -; V gene: TRBV12-3/TRBV12-4; CDR3 DNA: TGTGCCAGCAGTTTAGGCGGGAGTGAGACAGATACGCAGTATTTT; CDR3 protein: CASSLGGSETDTQYF
J gene: TRBJ2-1; D gene: TRBD1; clone size: few; V gene: TRBV12-3/TRBV12-4; CDR3 DNA: TGTGCCAGCAGTTTCGGGACAGGTGTAGGTGAGCAGTTCTTC; CDR3 protein: CASSFGTGVGEQFF
J gene: TRBJ2-5; D gene: -; clone size: -; V gene: TRBV2; CDR3 DNA: TGTGCCAGCAGTGACTTACCGGAGACCCAGTACTTC; CDR3 protein: CASSDLPETQYF
J gene: TRBJ2-2; D gene: -; clone size: few; V gene: TRBV5-1; CDR3 DNA: TGCGCCAGCAGCTTGTTCCGGGACTTGTCCAACACCGGGGAGCTGTTTTTT; CDR3 protein: CASSLFRDLSNTGELFF
J gene: TRBJ2-1; D gene: -; clone size: few; V gene: TRBV28; CDR3 DNA: TGTGCCAGCAGTTTTCTTTGGGATGAGCAGTTCTTC; CDR3 protein: CASSFLWDEQFF
J gene: TRBJ1-5; D gene: -; clone size: -; V gene: TRBV7-3; CDR3 DNA: TGTGCCAGCAGCTTACGGGAAGGGCAGCCCCAGCATTTT; CDR3 protein: CASSLREGQPQHF
J gene: TRBJ2-3; D gene: -; clone size: -; V gene: TRBV28; CDR3 DNA: TGTGCCAGCAGTTTCGACACAAACACAGATACGCAGTATTTT; CDR3 protein: CASSFDTNTDTQYF
J gene: TRBJ2-3; D gene: -; clone size: -; V gene: TRBV5-1; CDR3 DNA: TGCGCCAGCAGCTTGGTTGCGGGGACAGATACGCAGTATTTT; CDR3 protein: CASSLVAGTDTQYF
J gene: TRBJ2-2; D gene: -; clone size: few; V gene: TRBV12-3/TRBV12-4; CDR3 DNA: TGTGCCAGCAGGCCCGCGAGGGGCACCGGGGAGCTGTTTTTT; CDR3 protein: CASRPARGTGELFF
J gene: TRBJ2-5; D gene: -; clone size: -; V gene: TRBV28; CDR3 DNA: TGTGCCAGCAGCATAAGATCCGAGTCGACCCAGTACTTC; CDR3 protein: CASSIRSESTQYF
J gene: TRBJ1-1; D gene: -; clone size: -; V gene: TRBV7-2; CDR3 DNA: TGTGCCAGCAGCTTAGCAGGAGTATCCACTGAAGCTTTCTTT; CDR3 protein: CASSLAGVSTEAFF
J gene: TRBJ2-5; D gene: -; clone size: few; V gene: TRBV5-6; CDR3 DNA: TGTGCCAGCAGTCGGGACGGGTACCAAGAGACCCAGTACTTC; CDR3 protein: CASSRDGYQETQYF
J gene: TRBJ2-3; D gene: TRBD2; clone size: few; V gene: TRBV5-5; CDR3 DNA: TGTGCCAGCAGTTATGACAGAACCCGACTAGCCCAGACAGATACGCAGTATTTT; CDR3 protein: CASSYDRTRLAQTDTQYF
J gene: TRBJ2-3; D gene: -; clone size: -; V gene: TRBV7-2; CDR3 DNA: TGTGCCAGCAGCCCGAGACAGCGGACGCAGTATTTT; CDR3 protein: CASSPRQRTQYF
J gene: TRBJ1-3; D gene: -; clone size: -; V gene: TRBV6-6; CDR3 DNA: TGTGCCAGCAGTTACAAGATTGGCTCTGGAAACACCATATATTTT; CDR3 protein: CASSYKIGSGNTIYF